This T cell receptor beta chain was documented in a study of response to subunit inactivated influenza vaccine. One entry per CDR3 protein, called by TCRdb with MiXCR from the RT-PCR reads. Of more than 700,000 distinct CDR3 sequences in the sample, approximately 22% were seen once. Study-wide results and limits: Few additional T cells are recruited per seasonal influenza vaccination, authors suggested.

V dropped 1 base and J dropped 2 bases, with 8 bases sitting between them. This CDR3 is built from 14 residues. Germline V gives CDR1 SGHKS, CDR2 YYEKEE (reference sequence). Comments on this clonotype: The antigen is undetermined.

The receptor was isolated from a man in his fifties or sixties who received an inactivated influenza vaccine. The chain is built from TRBV5-5 and TRBJ2-3; D call uncertain. The source was PBMCs from blood, collected around 5 days after vaccination. The CDR3 DNA sequence: TGTGCCAGCAGCTTGTCTCAGCTCACAGATACGCAGTATTTT. Encoded protein: CASSLSQLTDTQYF.